Described below is a single TCR beta chain sequence and its context. Its matching antigen is unknown. This sample was included in a study of cytomegalovirus exposure and HLA in healthy donors. Background on the study: Most genotyped donors, around 86% of around 370, had Caucasian-associated genetic ancestry. Study-wide results and limits: At a 0.05 false discovery rate, a later analysis found some 18,000 TCR beta sequences to be associated with HLA alleles. DRB1 showed the most TCR associations and HLA-C the fewest in a later analysis, as rates varied by HLA locus. TRBV6-2, TRBV6-3 and other indistinguishable V segments were excluded.

Researchers ran the PCR with 60 Vbeta and 13 Jbeta primers. The assay was immunoSEQ multiplex PCR, and TCRdb's table has in-frame clones only and misses some. Here the sample spans roughly 120,000 clones, 77% being singletons. J was trimmed by 3 bases and V by 3 bases; bases with no gene match: 4. Germline CDR1 and CDR2: LNHDA and SQIVND (reference sequence). CDR3 length equals 14 residues. Sequenced: PBMCs. The rearrangement uses TRBV19 and TRBJ1-1, with TRBD1 matching 7 bases. The sequence derives from a man aged 18-30 years in good health and CMV-seropositive. The CDR3 region is CASSIPQGHTEAFF. CDR3 DNA: TGTGCCAGTAGTATCCCACAGGGGCACACTGAAGCTTTCTTT.